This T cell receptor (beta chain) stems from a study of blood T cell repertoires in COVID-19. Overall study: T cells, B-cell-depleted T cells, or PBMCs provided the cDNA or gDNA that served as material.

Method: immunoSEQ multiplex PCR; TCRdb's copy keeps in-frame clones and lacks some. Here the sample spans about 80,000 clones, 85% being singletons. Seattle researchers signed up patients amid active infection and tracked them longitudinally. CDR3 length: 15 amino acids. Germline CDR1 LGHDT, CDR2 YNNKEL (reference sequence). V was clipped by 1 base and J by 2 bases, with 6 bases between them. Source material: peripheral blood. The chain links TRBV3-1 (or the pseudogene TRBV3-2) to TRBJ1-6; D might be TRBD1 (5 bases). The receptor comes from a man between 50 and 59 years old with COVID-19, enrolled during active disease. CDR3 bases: TGTGCCAGCAGCCAAGCAGGGACCTATAATTCACCCCTCCACTTT. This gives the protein CASSQAGTYNSPLHF.